The 6 T cell receptor beta chains listed next were all sequenced from one sample in a study of T cells expressing NK-cell markers. TCRdb processed the 5' RACE reads again and assigns one entry to each CDR3 protein, with no DNA. The sample includes 550,000 to 600,000 distinct CDR3 sequences. Sequencing used blood T cells: a sorted CD56 or NKG2C T cell subset, CD4+ or CD8+ T cells, or bulk PBMC T cells (not recorded which). These receptors all stem from a man between 18 and 35 years old in good health.

CDR3 in amino acids: CSGSQGETQYF. The chain has TRBV20-1 and TRBJ2-5; TCRdb designates TRBD1, a call that cannot be tested without DNA. Germline V CDR1 and CDR2: DFQATT, SNEGSKA (reference sequence). This CDR3 has 11 amino acids.

V gene TRBV20-1 combines with J gene TRBJ1-1. The V gene's germline CDR1 is DFQATT and CDR2 SNEGSKA (reference sequence). The CDR3 has 12 residues. CDR3 sequence reads: CSATQGGTEAFF.

V is TRBV29-1 and J is TRBJ2-2; absent DNA, TCRdb's TRBD1 call cannot be checked. From germline, CDR1 is SQVTM and CDR2 ANQGSEA. This CDR3 region has 14 residues. The CDR3 here is CSSVMDTNTGELFF.

The gene calls are TRBV20-1 and TRBJ2-1; TCRdb picks TRBD2, but there is no DNA to check that call. The CDR3 has 16 residues. Germline CDR1 reads DFQATT; CDR2 reads SNEGSKA (reference sequence). The CDR3 sequence is CSAFLGWEGQGGEQFF.

The chain is built from TRBV18 and TRBJ2-1. The CDR3 loop spans 15 amino acids. Looked up from germline, CDR1 is KGHSH and CDR2 is LQKENI. Here the CDR3 reads CASSLMGDFYNEQFF. Variable domain in full (rest from reference TRBV18 and TRBJ2-1): NAGVMQNPRHLVRRRGQEARLRCSPMKGHSHVYWYRQLPEEGLKFMVYLQKENIIDESGMPKERFSAEFPKEGPSILRIQQVVRGDSAAYFCASSLMGDFYNEQFFGPGTRLTVL.

The chain recombines TRBV3-1 with TRBJ1-6; TCRdb indicates TRBD1, and absent DNA this call remains unverified. The CDR3 loop spans 15 amino acids. Germline V gene sequence: CDR1 LGHDT, CDR2 YNNKEL (reference sequence). Here the CDR3 reads CASSFTGRTNSPLHF. Filled out from reference TRBV3-1 and TRBJ1-6, the complete variable domain reads DTAVSQTPKYLVTQMGNDKSIKCEQNLGHDTMYWYKQDSKKFLKIMFSYNNKELIINETVPNRFSPKSPDKAHLNLHINSLELGDSAVYFCASSFTGRTNSPLHFGNGTRLTVT.